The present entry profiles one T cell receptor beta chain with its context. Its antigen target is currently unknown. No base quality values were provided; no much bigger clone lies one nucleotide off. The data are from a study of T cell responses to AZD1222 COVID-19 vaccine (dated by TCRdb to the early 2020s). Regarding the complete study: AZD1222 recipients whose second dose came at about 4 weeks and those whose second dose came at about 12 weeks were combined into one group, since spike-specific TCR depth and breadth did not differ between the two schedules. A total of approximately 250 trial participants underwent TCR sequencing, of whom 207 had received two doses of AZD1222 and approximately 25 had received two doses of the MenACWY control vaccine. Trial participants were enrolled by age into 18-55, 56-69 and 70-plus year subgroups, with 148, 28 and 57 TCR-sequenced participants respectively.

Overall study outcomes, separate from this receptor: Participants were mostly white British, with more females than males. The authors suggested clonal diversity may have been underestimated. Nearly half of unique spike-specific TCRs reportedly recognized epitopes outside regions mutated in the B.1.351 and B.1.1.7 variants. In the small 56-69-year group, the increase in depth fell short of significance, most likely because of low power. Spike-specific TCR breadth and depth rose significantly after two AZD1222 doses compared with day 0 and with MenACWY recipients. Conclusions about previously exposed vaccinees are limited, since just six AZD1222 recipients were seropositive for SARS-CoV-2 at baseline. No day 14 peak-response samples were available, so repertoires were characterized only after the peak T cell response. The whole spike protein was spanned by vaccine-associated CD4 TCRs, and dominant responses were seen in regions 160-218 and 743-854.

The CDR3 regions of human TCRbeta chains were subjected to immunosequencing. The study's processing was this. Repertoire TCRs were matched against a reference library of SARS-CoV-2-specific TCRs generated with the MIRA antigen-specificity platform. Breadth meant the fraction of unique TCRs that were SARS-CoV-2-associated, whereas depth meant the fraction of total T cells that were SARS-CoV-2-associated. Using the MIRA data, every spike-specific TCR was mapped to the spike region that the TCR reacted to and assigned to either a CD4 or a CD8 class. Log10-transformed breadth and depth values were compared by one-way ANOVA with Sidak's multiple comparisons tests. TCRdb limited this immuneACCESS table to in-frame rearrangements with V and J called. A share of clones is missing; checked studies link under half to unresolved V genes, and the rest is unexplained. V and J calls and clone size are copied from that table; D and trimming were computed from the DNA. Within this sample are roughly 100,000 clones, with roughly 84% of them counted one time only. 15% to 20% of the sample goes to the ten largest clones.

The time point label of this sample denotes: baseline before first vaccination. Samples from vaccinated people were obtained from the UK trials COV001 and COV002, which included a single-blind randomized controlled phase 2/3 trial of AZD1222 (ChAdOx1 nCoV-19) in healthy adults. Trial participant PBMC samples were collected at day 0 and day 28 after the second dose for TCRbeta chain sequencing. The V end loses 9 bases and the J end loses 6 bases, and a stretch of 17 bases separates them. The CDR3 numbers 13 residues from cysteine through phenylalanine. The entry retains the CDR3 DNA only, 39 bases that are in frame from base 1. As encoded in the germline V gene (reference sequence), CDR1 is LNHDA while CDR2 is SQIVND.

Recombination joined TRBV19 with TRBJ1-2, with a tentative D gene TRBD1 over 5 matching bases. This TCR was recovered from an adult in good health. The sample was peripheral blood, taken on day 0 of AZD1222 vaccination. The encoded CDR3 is CASQKSGTHGYTF. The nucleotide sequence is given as TGTGCCAGCCAAAAGTCCGGGACGCATGGCTACACCTTC.